These T cell receptor beta chains were read from a single sample in a study of T cell changes during pregnancy in multiple sclerosis. Method: immunoSEQ multiplex PCR; TCRdb's copy keeps in-frame clones and lacks some. The repertoire holds about 38,000 clones, with roughly 91% as singletons. The input for sequencing was CD4+ T cells from peripheral blood mononuclear cells, taken after pregnancy. These receptor sequences come from a female donor in good health, enrolled as a control in a pregnancy study. CDR3s include the opening cysteine and the closing phenylalanine or tryptophan. Fields, in order: V gene, J gene, CDR3 protein.

V gene: TRBV27
J gene: TRBJ2-1
CDR3 protein: CASSRRLAGGVIYNEQFF

V gene: TRBV19
J gene: TRBJ2-5
CDR3 protein: CASSLQGAGKETQYF

V gene: TRBV6-1
J gene: TRBJ1-2
CDR3 protein: CASSESGTAFVPFYGYTF

V gene: TRBV6-6
J gene: TRBJ2-1
CDR3 protein: CASSSSGGPQFF

V gene: TRBV5-1
J gene: TRBJ2-1
CDR3 protein: CASSFRLDYNEQFF

V gene: TRBV7-2
J gene: TRBJ1-2
CDR3 protein: CASSPDRGRVNYGYTF

V gene: TRBV27
J gene: TRBJ2-2
CDR3 protein: CASSPTQGLGPGELFF

V gene: TRBV4-3
J gene: TRBJ2-3
CDR3 protein: CASSQRAGGTDTQYF

V gene: TRBV9
J gene: TRBJ1-1
CDR3 protein: CASSRQGNTEAFF

V gene: TRBV5-4
J gene: TRBJ2-7
CDR3 protein: CASSPRESYEQYF

V gene: TRBV14
J gene: TRBJ2-3
CDR3 protein: CASSQDAGGTDTQYF

V gene: TRBV6-5
J gene: TRBJ1-6
CDR3 protein: CASTPTGLNNSPLHF

V gene: TRBV6-4
J gene: TRBJ1-2
CDR3 protein: CASSDGFGTGFYGYTF

V gene: TRBV19
J gene: TRBJ2-2
CDR3 protein: CASSKTSGGNTGELFF

V gene: TRBV29-1
J gene: TRBJ1-2
CDR3 protein: CSAQGGASGYTF

V gene: TRBV6-5
J gene: TRBJ1-2
CDR3 protein: CASKQPQGSYTF

V gene: TRBV18
J gene: TRBJ1-4
CDR3 protein: CASSPKQGGEKLFF

V gene: TRBV5-4
J gene: TRBJ2-1
CDR3 protein: CASSLEGTGRNEQFF

V gene: TRBV19
J gene: TRBJ1-1
CDR3 protein: CATTGQPNTEAFF

V gene: TRBV6-5
J gene: TRBJ1-5
CDR3 protein: CASSPRTGGNQPQHF

V gene: TRBV11-3
J gene: TRBJ1-6
CDR3 protein: CASSFGRGGNSPLHF

V gene: TRBV25-1
J gene: TRBJ1-1
CDR3 protein: CASSGPRGTEAFF

V gene: TRBV7-2
J gene: TRBJ1-1
CDR3 protein: CASSLDGQRGEAFF

V gene: TRBV29-1
J gene: TRBJ2-2
CDR3 protein: CSVEEGTSGVDGELFF

V gene: TRBV9
J gene: TRBJ2-1
CDR3 protein: CASSVAPPDEQFF

V gene: TRBV15
J gene: TRBJ1-5
CDR3 protein: CATSRTGGLQPQHF

V gene: TRBV7-2
J gene: TRBJ1-1
CDR3 protein: CASSAQGGGKTEAFF

V gene: TRBV4-1
J gene: TRBJ1-1
CDR3 protein: CASSQVPGPNTEAFF

V gene: TRBV7-9
J gene: TRBJ1-1
CDR3 protein: CASRPRVKNTEAFF

V gene: TRBV11-1
J gene: TRBJ2-1
CDR3 protein: CASSRGTSGSSYNEQFF

V gene: TRBV2
J gene: TRBJ1-2
CDR3 protein: CASSLGGPNYGYTF

V gene: TRBV6-1
J gene: TRBJ2-5
CDR3 protein: CASSEASIGRETQYF

V gene: TRBV7-2
J gene: TRBJ1-2
CDR3 protein: CASSLEQGNGYTF

V gene: TRBV27
J gene: TRBJ1-4
CDR3 protein: CASTRKMGEKLFF

V gene: TRBV18
J gene: TRBJ1-2
CDR3 protein: CASSPKRGSLIDGYTF

V gene: TRBV6-6
J gene: TRBJ1-2
CDR3 protein: CASSQDNYGYTF

V gene: TRBV29-1
J gene: TRBJ1-2
CDR3 protein: CSVSQGYITF

V gene: TRBV19
J gene: TRBJ1-3
CDR3 protein: CASTRDSTGNTIYF